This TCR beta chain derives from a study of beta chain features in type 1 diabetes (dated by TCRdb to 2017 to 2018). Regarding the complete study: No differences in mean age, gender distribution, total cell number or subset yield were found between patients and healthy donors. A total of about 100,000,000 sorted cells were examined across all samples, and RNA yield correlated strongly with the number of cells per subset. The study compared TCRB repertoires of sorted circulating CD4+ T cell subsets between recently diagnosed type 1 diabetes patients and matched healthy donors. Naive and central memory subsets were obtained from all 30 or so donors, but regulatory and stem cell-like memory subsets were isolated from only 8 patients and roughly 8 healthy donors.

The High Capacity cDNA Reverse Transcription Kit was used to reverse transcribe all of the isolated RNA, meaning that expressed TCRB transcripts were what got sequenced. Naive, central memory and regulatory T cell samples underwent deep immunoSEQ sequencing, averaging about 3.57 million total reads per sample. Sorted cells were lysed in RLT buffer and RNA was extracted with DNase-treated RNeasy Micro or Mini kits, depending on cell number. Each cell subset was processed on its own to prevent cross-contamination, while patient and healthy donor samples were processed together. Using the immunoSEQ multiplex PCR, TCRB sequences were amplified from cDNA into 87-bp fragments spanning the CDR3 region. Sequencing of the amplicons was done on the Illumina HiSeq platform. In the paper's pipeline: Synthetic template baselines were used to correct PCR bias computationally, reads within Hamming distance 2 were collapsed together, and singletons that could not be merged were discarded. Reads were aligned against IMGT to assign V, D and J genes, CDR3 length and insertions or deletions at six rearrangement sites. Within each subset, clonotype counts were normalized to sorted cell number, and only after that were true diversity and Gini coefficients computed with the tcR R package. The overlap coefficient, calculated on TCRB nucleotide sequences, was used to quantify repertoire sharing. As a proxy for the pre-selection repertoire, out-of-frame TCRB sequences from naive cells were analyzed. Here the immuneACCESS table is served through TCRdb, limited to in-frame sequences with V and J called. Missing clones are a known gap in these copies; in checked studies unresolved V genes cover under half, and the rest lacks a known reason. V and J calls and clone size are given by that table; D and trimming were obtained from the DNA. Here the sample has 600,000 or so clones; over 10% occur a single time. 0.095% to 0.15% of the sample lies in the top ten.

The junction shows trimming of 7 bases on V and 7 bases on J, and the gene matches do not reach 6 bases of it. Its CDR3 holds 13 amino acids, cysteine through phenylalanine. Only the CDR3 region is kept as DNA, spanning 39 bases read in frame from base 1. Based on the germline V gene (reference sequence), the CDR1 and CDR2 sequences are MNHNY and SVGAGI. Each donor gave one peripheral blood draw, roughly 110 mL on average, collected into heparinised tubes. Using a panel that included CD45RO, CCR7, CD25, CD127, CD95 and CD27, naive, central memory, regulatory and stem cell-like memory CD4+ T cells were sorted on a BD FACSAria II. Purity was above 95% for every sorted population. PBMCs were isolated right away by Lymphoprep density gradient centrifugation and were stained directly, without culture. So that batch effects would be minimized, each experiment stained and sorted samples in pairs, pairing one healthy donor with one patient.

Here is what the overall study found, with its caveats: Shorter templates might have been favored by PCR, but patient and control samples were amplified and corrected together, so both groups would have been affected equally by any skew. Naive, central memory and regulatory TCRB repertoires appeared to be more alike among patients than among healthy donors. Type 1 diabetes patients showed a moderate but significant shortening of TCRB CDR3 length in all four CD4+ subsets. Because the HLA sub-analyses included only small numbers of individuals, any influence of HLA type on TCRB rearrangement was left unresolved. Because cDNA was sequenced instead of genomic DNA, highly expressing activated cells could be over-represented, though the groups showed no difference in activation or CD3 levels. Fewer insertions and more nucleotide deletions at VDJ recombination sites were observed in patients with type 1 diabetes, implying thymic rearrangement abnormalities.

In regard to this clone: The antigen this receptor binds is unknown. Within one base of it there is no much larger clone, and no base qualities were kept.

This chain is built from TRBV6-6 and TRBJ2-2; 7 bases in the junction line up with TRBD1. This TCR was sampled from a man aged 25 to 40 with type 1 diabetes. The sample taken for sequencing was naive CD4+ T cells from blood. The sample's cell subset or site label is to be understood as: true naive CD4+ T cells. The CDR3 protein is CASNPQGDGELFF. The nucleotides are TGTGCCAGCAACCCCCAGGGGGACGGGGAGCTGTTTTTT.